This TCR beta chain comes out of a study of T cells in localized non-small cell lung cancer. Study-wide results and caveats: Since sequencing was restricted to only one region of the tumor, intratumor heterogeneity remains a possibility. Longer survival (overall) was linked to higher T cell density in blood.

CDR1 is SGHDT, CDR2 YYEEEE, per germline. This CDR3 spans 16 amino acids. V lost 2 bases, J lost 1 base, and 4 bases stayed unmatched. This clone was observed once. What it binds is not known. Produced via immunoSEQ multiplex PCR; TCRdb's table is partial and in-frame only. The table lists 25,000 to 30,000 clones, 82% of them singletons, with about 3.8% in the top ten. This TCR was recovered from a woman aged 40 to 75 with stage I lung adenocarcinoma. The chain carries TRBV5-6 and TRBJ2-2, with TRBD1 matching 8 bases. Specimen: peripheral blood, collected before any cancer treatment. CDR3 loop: CASSFLGQGNTGELFF. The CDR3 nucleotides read TGTGCCAGCAGCTTCCTCGGACAGGGGAACACCGGGGAGCTGTTTTTT. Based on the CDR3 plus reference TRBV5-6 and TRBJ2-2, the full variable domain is DAGVTQSPTHLIKTRGQQVTLRCSPKSGHDTVSWYQQALGQGPQFIFQYYEEEERQRGNFPDRFSGHQFPNYSSELNVNALLLGDSALYLCASSFLGQGNTGELFFGEGSRLTVL.